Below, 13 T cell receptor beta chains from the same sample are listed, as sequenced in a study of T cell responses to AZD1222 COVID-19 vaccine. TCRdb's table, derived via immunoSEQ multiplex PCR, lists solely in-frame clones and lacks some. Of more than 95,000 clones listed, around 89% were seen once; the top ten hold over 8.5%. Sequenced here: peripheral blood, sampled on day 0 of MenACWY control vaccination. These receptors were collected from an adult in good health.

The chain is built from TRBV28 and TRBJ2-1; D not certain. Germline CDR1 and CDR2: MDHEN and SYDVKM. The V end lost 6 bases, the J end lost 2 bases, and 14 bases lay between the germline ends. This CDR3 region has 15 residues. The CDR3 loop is CASRRPAKTYNEQFF. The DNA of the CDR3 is TGTGCCAGCAGACGTCCGGCAAAAACCTACAATGAGCAGTTCTTC.

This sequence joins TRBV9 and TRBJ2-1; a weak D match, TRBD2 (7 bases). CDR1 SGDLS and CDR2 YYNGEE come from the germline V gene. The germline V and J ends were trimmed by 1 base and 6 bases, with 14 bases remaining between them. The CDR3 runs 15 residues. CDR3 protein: CASSVSVGGLNEQFF. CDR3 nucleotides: TGTGCCAGCAGCGTAAGTGTCGGGGGGCTCAATGAGCAGTTCTTC. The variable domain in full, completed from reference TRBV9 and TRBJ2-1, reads DSGVTQTPKHLITATGQRVTLRCSPRSGDLSVYWYQQSLDQGLQFLIQYYNGEERAKGNILERFSAQQFPDLHSELNLSSLELGDSALYFCASSVSVGGLNEQFFGPGTRLTVL.

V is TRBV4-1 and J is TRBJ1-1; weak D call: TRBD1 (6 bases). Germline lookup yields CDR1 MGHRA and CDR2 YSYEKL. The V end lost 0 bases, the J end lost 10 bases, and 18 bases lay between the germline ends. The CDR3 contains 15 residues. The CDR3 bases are TGCGCCAGCAGCCAAGATCGACCGGGGGCGGGGGCAGCTTTCTTT. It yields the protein CASSQDRPGAGAAFF.

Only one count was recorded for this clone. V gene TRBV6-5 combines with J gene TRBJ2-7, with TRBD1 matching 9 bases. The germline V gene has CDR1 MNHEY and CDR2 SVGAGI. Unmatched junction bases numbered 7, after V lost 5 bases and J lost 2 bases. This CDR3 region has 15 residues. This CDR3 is CASSRADRGTYEQYF. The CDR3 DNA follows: TGTGCCAGCAGTCGAGCGGACAGGGGAACCTACGAGCAGTACTTC.

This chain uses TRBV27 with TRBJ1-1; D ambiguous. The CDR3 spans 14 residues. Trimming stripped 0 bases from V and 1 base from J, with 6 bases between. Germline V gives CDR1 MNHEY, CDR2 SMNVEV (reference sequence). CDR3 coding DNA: TGTGCCAGCAGTTTATCCCCGGGGAACACTGAAGCTTTCTTT. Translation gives CASSLSPGNTEAFF.

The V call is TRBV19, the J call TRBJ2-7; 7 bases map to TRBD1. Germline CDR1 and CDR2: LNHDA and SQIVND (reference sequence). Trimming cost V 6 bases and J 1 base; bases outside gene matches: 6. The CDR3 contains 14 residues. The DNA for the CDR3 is TGTGCCAGTAGCTACAGGGGCGAGTCCTACGAGCAGTACTTC. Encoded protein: CASSYRGESYEQYF.

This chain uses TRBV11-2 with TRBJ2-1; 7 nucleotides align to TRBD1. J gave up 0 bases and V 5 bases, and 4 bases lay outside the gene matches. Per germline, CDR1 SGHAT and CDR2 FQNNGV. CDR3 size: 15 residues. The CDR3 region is CASSKGTASYNEQFF. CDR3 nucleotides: TGTGCCAGCAGCAAGGGGACAGCCTCCTACAATGAGCAGTTCTTC.

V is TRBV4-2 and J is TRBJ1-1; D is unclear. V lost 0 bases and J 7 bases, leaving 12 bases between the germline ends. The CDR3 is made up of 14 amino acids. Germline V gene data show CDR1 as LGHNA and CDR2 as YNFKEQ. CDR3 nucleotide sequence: TGTGCCAGCAGCCAAGATCTGGGAGTCGGTGAAGCTTTCTTT. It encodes CASSQDLGVGEAFF.

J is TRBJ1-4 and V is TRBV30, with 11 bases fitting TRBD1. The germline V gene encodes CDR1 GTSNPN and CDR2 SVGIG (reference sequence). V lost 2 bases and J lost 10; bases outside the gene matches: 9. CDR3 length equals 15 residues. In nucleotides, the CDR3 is TGTGCCTGGAGTACCTCCGGGACAGGGGGAGGAAAACTGTTTTTT. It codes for CAWSTSGTGGGKLFF.

CDR3 sequence (DNA): TGTGCCAGCAGCCCTAGGACTAGCTACAATGAGCAGTTCTTC. This encodes CASSPRTSYNEQFF. The V gene is TRBV9, the J gene TRBJ2-1; 7 bases fit TRBD2. Germline values: CDR1 SGDLS, CDR2 YYNGEE. The CDR3 has 14 residues. Germline trimming cut 4 bases from V and 3 bases from J; bases unmatched to any gene: 4.

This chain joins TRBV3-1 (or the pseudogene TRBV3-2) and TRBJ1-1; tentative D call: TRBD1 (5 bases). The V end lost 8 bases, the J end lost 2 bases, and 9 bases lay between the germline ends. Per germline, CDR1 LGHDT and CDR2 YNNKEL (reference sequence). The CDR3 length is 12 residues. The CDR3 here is CASGRGNTEAFF. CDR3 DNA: TGTGCCAGCGGGAGGGGCAACACTGAAGCTTTCTTT.

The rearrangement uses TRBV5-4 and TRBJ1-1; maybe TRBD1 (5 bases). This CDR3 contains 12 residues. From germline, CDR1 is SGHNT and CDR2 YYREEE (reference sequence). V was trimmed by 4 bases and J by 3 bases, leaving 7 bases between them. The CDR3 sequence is CASSRQYTEAFF. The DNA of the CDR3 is TGTGCCAGCAGCCGACAGTACACTGAAGCTTTCTTT.

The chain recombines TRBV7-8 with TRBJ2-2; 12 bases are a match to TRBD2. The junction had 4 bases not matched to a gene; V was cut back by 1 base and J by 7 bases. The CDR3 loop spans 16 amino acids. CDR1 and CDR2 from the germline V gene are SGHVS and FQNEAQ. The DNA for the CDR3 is TGTGCCAGCAGCTTAGACCCTAGCGGGAGGGGCGGGGAGCTGTTTTTT. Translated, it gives CASSLDPSGRGGELFF.